This entry lists 6 T cell receptor beta chains sequenced from one sample in a study of cytomegalovirus exposure and HLA in healthy donors (dated by TCRdb to the late 2010s). The library was obtained by the immunoSEQ multiplex PCR assay. A mixture of 60 forward primers for TCR Vbeta segments and 13 reverse primers for TCR Jbeta segments was used in the multiplex PCR. The clones in this table, taken by TCRdb from immuneACCESS, are in-frame only. Not every clone is retained; where verified, under half of the shortfall comes from an unresolved V gene, and the cause of the rest is unknown. A total of 160,000 or so clones appear in this sample, over 70% of them only once. The ten most abundant clones make up under 9% of the sample. Sequenced sample: PBMCs. The receptor set was obtained from a woman aged 35 to 49 in good health and CMV-seropositive.

The rearrangement uses TRBV6-5 and TRBJ2-5; TRBD1 agrees at 8 bases. Germline assignment: CDR1 MNHEY and CDR2 SVGAGI. This CDR3 spans 14 amino acids. V shed 6 bases, J shed 5 bases, and the junction held 8 bases outside the gene matches. The CDR3 DNA sequence: TGTGCCAGCAGCCAGGGGACAGGCCGGGAGACCCAGTACTTC. Protein product: CASSQGTGRETQYF.

The rearrangement links TRBV28 to TRBJ1-2, with D perhaps matching TRBD1 (5 bases). The V gene's germline CDR1 is MDHEN and CDR2 SYDVKM. V lost 8 bases and J lost 8, with 15 bases in between. The CDR3 length is 12 residues. The DNA of the CDR3 is TGTGCCAGCGCGTCGGGGGTAGGCGGCTACACCTTC. Its translation: CASASGVGGYTF.

The chain employs TRBV18 and TRBJ2-7; D perhaps matches TRBD1 (5 bases). The germline gives CDR1 KGHSH, CDR2 LQKENI. This CDR3 spans 14 amino acids. V was trimmed by 0 bases and J by 3 bases, leaving 9 bases between them. CDR3 protein: CASSPPSGNYEQYF. CDR3 sequence (DNA): TGTGCCAGCTCACCACCGTCAGGGAACTACGAGCAGTACTTC.

This clone was counted between two and nine times. The V call is TRBV29-1, the J call TRBJ1-2, with 7 bases matching TRBD1. V gave up 1 base and J gave up 4 bases; unmatched junction bases: 6. Germline CDR1 is SQVTM and CDR2 is ANQGSEA. The CDR3 spans 14 residues. The chain's CDR3 is CSVEGQGQIYGYTF. DNA of the CDR3: TGCAGCGTTGAAGGGCAGGGACAGATCTATGGCTACACCTTC.

V usage is TRBV6-1 and J usage is TRBJ1-6; 10 nucleotides align to TRBD1. The CDR3 totals 17 residues. Germline CDR1 MNHNS, CDR2 SASEGT. V lost 1 base to trimming and J lost 5 bases; unmatched junction nucleotides: 5. CDR3 sequence: CASSEVWTGGNNSPLHF. CDR3 DNA: TGTGCCAGCAGTGAAGTCTGGACAGGGGGGAATAATTCACCCCTCCACTTT.

The CDR3 coding sequence is TGCAGCGTTGTGCGGATGAACACTGAAGCTTTCTTT. It is translated as CSVVRMNTEAFF. This rearrangement joins TRBV29-1 to TRBJ1-1; D unclear. The CDR3 loop spans 12 amino acids. V was clipped by 4 bases and J by 0 bases, with 6 bases between them. Germline CDR1 reads SQVTM; CDR2 reads ANQGSEA.